The 26 T cell receptor beta chains reported below all come from one sample, sequenced in a study of control samples from healthy donors and cancer patients. The data were produced by immunoSEQ multiplex PCR, yet TCRdb's version contains in-frame clones alone and is incomplete. This sample has just over 80,000 clones, with about nine tenths found just once. Material for sequencing was blood. Receptor source: a man over 45 in good health.

The V and J genes are TRBV19 and TRBJ1-2, with a possible D match to TRBD1 (5 bases). Trimming took 5 bases from V and 6 from J, leaving 10 bases between them. This CDR3 has 12 amino acids. The germline V gene encodes CDR1 LNHDA and CDR2 SQIVND (reference sequence). The CDR3 sequence is CASSVGRNGYTF. The CDR3, as DNA: TGTGCCAGTAGTGTGGGACGGAATGGCTACACCTTC.

This sequence joins TRBV14 and TRBJ1-4; D is undetermined. Germline V CDR1 and CDR2: SGHDN, FVKESK. This CDR3 is 14 amino acids long. The V gene lost 0 bases and the J gene lost 8 bases, with 10 bases spanning the gap. This CDR3 is CASSQDWRPEKLFF. Written as DNA, the CDR3 is TGTGCCAGCAGCCAAGATTGGAGGCCGGAAAAACTGTTTTTT.

The chain has TRBV15 and TRBJ2-7; TRBD1 matches at 10 bases. With V trimmed by 5 bases and J by 4 bases, 5 bases remained unmatched. CDR1 is LNHNV, CDR2 YYDKDF, per germline (reference sequence). The CDR3 is 14 residues long. Written as DNA, the CDR3 is TGTGCCACCAGCCGGACAGGGGGGGGGTACGAGCAGTACTTC. It yields the protein CATSRTGGGYEQYF. Full variable domain (rest looked up from reference TRBV15 and TRBJ2-7): DAMVIQNPRYQVTQFGKPVTLSCSQTLNHNVMYWYQQKSSQAPKLLFHYYDKDFNNEADTPDNFQSRRPNTSFCFLDIRSPGLGDTAMYLCATSRTGGGYEQYFGPGTRLTVT.

A note on this clone: This same CDR3 is encoded by further DNA sequences in the sample. The rearrangement joins TRBV5-1 to TRBJ2-7, with TRBD2 as a possible D gene (6 bases). Germline assignment: CDR1 SGHRS and CDR2 YFSETQ. CDR3 length: 13 residues. With 0 bases removed from V and 5 bases from J, the gap between germline ends came to 9 bases. CDR3 nucleotide sequence: TGCGCCAGCAGCTTGGCCGGGGGAAACGAGCAGTACTTC. Translating it yields CASSLAGGNEQYF.

This clone turned up a few times. In DNA, the CDR3 is TGTGCCAGCTCACCACCGACTCATTTTTTGGGGAACACTGAAGCTTTCTTT. It yields the protein CASSPPTHFLGNTEAFF. The chain combines TRBV18 with TRBJ1-1; D call uncertain. The CDR3 is made up of 17 amino acids. Trimming took off 0 bases at V and 1 base at J, with 15 bases between the two ends. From germline, CDR1 is KGHSH and CDR2 LQKENI.

The genes are TRBV7-8 and TRBJ1-1; possibly TRBD1 for D (5 bases). CDR3 length equals 14 residues. The germline V gene encodes CDR1 SGHVS and CDR2 FQNEAQ. Trimming left V 5 bases short and J 1 base short, with 11 bases between. Written as DNA, the CDR3 is TGTGCCAGCAGCCGCCAGACAGCGAACACTGAAGCTTTCTTT. Translating gives CASSRQTANTEAFF. The full variable domain, in which reference TRBV7-8 and TRBJ1-1 provide the parts outside the CDR3, is GAGVSQSPRYKVAKRGQDVALRCDPISGHVSLFWYQQALGQGPEFLTYFQNEAQLDKSGLPSDRFFAERPEGSVSTLKIQRTQQEDSAVYLCASSRQTANTEAFFGQGTRLTVV.

This clone was seen a few times. The chain has TRBV2 and TRBJ2-7; D possibly corresponds to TRBD1 (6 bases). Germline V gene lookup returns CDR1 SNHLY and CDR2 FYNNEI. The CDR3 extends over 15 amino acids. V lost 6 bases to trimming and J lost 2 bases, with 17 bases between them. CDR3 DNA: TGTGCCAGCAGGCCACAGGGAAGATACGCCTACGAGCAGTACTTC. It specifies CASRPQGRYAYEQYF.

The J gene is TRBJ1-1, the V gene TRBV5-4, with D possibly TRBD1 on 6 matching bases. The germline gives CDR1 SGHNT, CDR2 YYREEE (reference sequence). The CDR3 extends over 13 amino acids. V was clipped by 5 bases and J by 1 base, with 9 bases between them. DNA of the CDR3: TGTGCCAGCAGATCGACAGGGAACACTGAAGCTTTCTTT. This encodes CASRSTGNTEAFF. Combining the CDR3 with reference TRBV5-4 and TRBJ1-1 gives the whole variable domain ETGVTQSPTHLIKTRGQQVTLRCSSQSGHNTVSWYQQALGQGPQFIFQYYREEENGRGNFPPRFSGLQFPNYSSELNVNALELDDSALYLCASRSTGNTEAFFGQGTRLTVV.

V is TRBV27 and J is TRBJ1-1, with 9 positions matching TRBD1. The CDR3 length is 14 residues. The germline V gene has CDR1 MNHEY and CDR2 SMNVEV (reference sequence). V gave up 4 bases and J gave up 4 bases; unmatched junction bases: 4. Here the CDR3 reads CASSSDRGGTEAFF. The CDR3 DNA is TGTGCCAGCAGTTCGGACAGGGGAGGCACTGAAGCTTTCTTT.

The chain has TRBV28 and TRBJ1-2; D remains unclear. The CDR3 covers 12 residues. Germline-derived CDR1 and CDR2 are MDHEN and SYDVKM. The V gene lost 5 bases and the J gene lost 13 bases, with 17 bases spanning the gap. CDR3: CASSLLTKRCTF. In DNA form, the CDR3 reads TGTGCCAGCAGTCTTTTGACAAAGCGGTGCACCTTC.

The J gene is TRBJ1-3, the V gene TRBV7-9; 7 bases match TRBD1. V lost 0 bases and J lost 6; bases outside the gene matches: 8. This CDR3 contains 16 residues. Germline CDR1 reads SEHNR; CDR2 reads FQNEAQ (reference sequence). In nucleotides, the CDR3 is TGTGCCAGCAGCTTAGCGACAGGGAATCATGCAAACACCATATATTTT. It encodes CASSLATGNHANTIYF.

DNA of the CDR3: TGTGCCAGCAGTTTAATCCCAGGGGAGCAGTACTTC. Residues: CASSLIPGEQYF. The rearrangement links TRBV12-3 or TRBV12-4 to TRBJ2-7; a possible D gene is TRBD1 (5 bases). This CDR3 contains 12 residues. Trimming cost V 2 bases and J 7 bases, with 9 bases left between them.

The chain combines TRBV2 with TRBJ2-2, with D possibly matching TRBD1 (5 bases). The CDR3 length is 14 residues. Germline lookup yields CDR1 SNHLY and CDR2 FYNNEI. V lost 2 bases to trimming and J lost 7 bases, with 11 bases between them. The CDR3 DNA reads TGTGCCAGCAGTGAAAGAAGGGGCTACGGGGAGCTGTTTTTT. This translates into CASSERRGYGELFF.

The rearrangement joins TRBV28 to TRBJ2-5, with 10 bases aligning to TRBD2. The V segment lost 2 bases and the J segment 4 bases; nucleotides outside the gene matches: 4. CDR1 is MDHEN and CDR2 is SYDVKM in the germline V gene. The CDR3 contains 15 residues. The DNA for the CDR3 is TGTGCCAGCAGTTTACAGCGGGGGGGCCGAGAGACCCAGTACTTC. Amino acids: CASSLQRGGRETQYF.

V is TRBV5-1 and J is TRBJ2-3; D gene uncertain. V shed 1 base and J shed 1 base, with 4 bases lying between them. CDR3 length: 13 amino acids. Germline-derived CDR1 and CDR2 are SGHRS and YFSETQ. The DNA for the CDR3 is TGCGCCAGCAGCTTGTATGGCACAGATACGCAGTATTTT. Protein: CASSLYGTDTQYF.

The rearrangement uses TRBV5-1 and TRBJ2-5, with D perhaps TRBD1 (5 bases). The CDR3 spans 13 residues. Trimming shortened V by 2 bases and J by 5 bases, and 10 bases separated the two germline ends. Per germline, CDR1 SGHRS and CDR2 YFSETQ. DNA of the CDR3: TGCGCCAGCAGCTTAGCAGGGTCGGAGACCCAGTACTTC. This translates into CASSLAGSETQYF.

This chain connects TRBV6-5 to TRBJ1-2; D uncertain. This CDR3 contains 15 residues. V lost 0 bases, J lost 0 bases, and 8 bases lay in between. CDR1 and CDR2 (germline): MNHEY, SVGAGI. The CDR3 DNA follows: TGTGCCAGCAGTTACTCAGACGGATCTAACTATGGCTACACCTTC. Protein product: CASSYSDGSNYGYTF.

The V and J genes are TRBV30 and TRBJ1-5; weak D call: TRBD1 (5 bases). The CDR3 is made up of 13 amino acids. Trimming removed 1 base from V and 4 bases from J, with 8 bases in between. Germline values: CDR1 GTSNPN, CDR2 SVGIG (reference sequence). The CDR3 reads CAWSGGVNQPQHF. CDR3 nucleotide sequence: TGTGCCTGGAGTGGAGGGGTAAATCAGCCCCAGCATTTT. The variable domain in full, completed from reference TRBV30 and TRBJ1-5, reads SQTIHQWPATLVQPVGSPLSLECTVEGTSNPNLYWYRQAAGRGLQLLFYSVGIGQISSEVPQNLSASRPQDRQFILSSKKLLLSDSGFYLCAWSGGVNQPQHFGDGTRLSIL.

The chain recombines TRBV20-1 with TRBJ2-7, with D perhaps being TRBD1 or TRBD2 (5 bases each). CDR1 and CDR2 (germline): DFQATT, SNEGSKA (reference sequence). Trimming removed 3 bases from V and 0 bases from J, with 12 bases in between. CDR3 length equals 14 residues. CDR3 region: CSASRPGRSYEQYF. DNA for the CDR3: TGCAGTGCTAGTCGGCCGGGGCGCTCCTACGAGCAGTACTTC.

The chain combines TRBV15 with TRBJ1-1; D may be TRBD1 (6 bases). This CDR3 is built from 15 residues. V lost 3 bases and J 2 bases, leaving 13 bases between the germline ends. Germline V gene sequence: CDR1 LNHNV, CDR2 YYDKDF (reference sequence). The CDR3 is CATSREIQGNTEAFF. Written as DNA, the CDR3 is TGTGCCACCAGCAGGGAAATACAGGGCAACACTGAAGCTTTCTTT.

The rearrangement uses TRBV12-3 or TRBV12-4 and TRBJ2-5; no firm D call. The CDR3 extends over 13 amino acids. With 7 bases removed from V and 3 bases from J, the gap between germline ends came to 12 bases. The CDR3 region is CASTPPEEETQYF. In nucleotides, the CDR3 is TGTGCCAGCACCCCGCCAGAGGAAGAGACCCAGTACTTC.

V is TRBV5-1 and J is TRBJ1-4, with D unresolved. The CDR3 totals 13 residues. Germline CDR1 and CDR2: SGHRS and YFSETQ. The V and J ends lost 4 bases and 7 bases respectively, with 11 bases between them. The CDR3 sequence: CASSLHPGEKLFF. The CDR3 DNA is TGCGCCAGCAGCCTCCACCCGGGTGAAAAACTGTTTTTT.

The chain employs TRBV6-5 and TRBJ1-1, with D uncertain. Germline CDR1 MNHEY, CDR2 SVGAGI. Trimming removed 7 bases at V and 1 base at J, with 13 bases between. CDR3 length equals 14 residues. CDR3 loop: CASNRASGNTEAFF. Written as DNA, the CDR3 is TGTGCCAGCAACCGGGCCTCCGGGAACACTGAAGCTTTCTTT.

The chain employs TRBV25-1 and TRBJ1-4; a weak D match, TRBD1 (6 bases). The ends were cut back, 0 bases at V and 10 bases at J, with 15 bases in the middle. Germline CDR1 reads MGHDK; CDR2 reads SYGVNS. CDR3 length: 15 residues. Written as DNA, the CDR3 is TGTGCCAGCAGTGAATATGGGATTCAAGGGGGAAAACTGTTTTTT. Its translation: CASSEYGIQGGKLFF.

This clone has just a few counts. This sample includes further DNA sequences coding for the same CDR3. The gene calls are TRBV19 and TRBJ1-3; 7 bases fit TRBD1. The germline CDR1 and CDR2 sequences are LNHDA and SQIVND (reference sequence). V was clipped by 6 bases and J by 7 bases; unmatched bases: 9. The CDR3 spans 14 residues. CDR3 nucleotide sequence: TGTGCCAGTAGCCGACAGGGTGCGGGGAACACCATATATTTT. Translation gives CASSRQGAGNTIYF.

This clone was seen a handful of times. This rearrangement joins TRBV7-9 to TRBJ2-1; D is perhaps TRBD2 (6 bases). V lost 3 bases and J 6 bases, leaving 12 bases between the germline ends. The CDR3 spans 14 residues. Germline CDR1 and CDR2: SEHNR and FQNEAQ (reference sequence). For the CDR3, the DNA is TGTGCCAGCAGCTTCGGAGGGGTTTTCAATGAGCAGTTCTTC. Residues: CASSFGGVFNEQFF.